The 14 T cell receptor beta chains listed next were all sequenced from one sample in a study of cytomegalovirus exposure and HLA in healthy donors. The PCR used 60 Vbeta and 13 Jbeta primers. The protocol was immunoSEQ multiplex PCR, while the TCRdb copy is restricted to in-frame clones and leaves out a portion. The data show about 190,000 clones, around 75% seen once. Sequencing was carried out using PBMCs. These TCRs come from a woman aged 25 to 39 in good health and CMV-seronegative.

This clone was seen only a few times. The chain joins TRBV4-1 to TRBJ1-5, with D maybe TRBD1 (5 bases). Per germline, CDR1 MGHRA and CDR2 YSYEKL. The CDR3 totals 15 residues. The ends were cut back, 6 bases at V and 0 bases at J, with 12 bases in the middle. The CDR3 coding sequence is TGCGCCAGCAGGCCGACAGTCAATAGCAATCAGCCCCAGCATTTT. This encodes CASRPTVNSNQPQHF.

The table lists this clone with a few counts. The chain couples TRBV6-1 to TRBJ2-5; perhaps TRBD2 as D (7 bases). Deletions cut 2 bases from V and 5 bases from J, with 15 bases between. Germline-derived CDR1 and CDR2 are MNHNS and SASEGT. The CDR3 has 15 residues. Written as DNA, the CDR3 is TGTGCCAGCAGTGAAACGGGGGGCCCCTGGGAGACCCAGTACTTC. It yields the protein CASSETGGPWETQYF.

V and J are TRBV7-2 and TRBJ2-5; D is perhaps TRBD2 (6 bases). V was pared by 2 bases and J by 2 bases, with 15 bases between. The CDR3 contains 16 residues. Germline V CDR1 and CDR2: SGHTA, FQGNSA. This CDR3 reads CASSLLPAEGQETQYF. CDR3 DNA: TGTGCCAGCAGCTTACTCCCAGCGGAGGGACAAGAGACCCAGTACTTC.

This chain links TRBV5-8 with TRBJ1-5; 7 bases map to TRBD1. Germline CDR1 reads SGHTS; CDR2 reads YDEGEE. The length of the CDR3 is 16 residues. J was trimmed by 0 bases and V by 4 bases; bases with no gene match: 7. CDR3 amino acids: CASSGGQTYSNQPQHF. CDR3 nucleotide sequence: TGTGCCAGCAGCGGGGGACAGACGTATAGCAATCAGCCCCAGCATTTT.

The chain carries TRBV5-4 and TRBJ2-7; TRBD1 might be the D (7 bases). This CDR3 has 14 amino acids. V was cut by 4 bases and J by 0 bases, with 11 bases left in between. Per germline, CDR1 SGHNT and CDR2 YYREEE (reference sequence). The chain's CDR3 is CASSAGQSSYEQYF. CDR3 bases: TGTGCCAGCAGCGCGGGACAGAGCTCCTACGAGCAGTACTTC. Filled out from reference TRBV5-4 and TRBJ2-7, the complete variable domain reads ETGVTQSPTHLIKTRGQQVTLRCSSQSGHNTVSWYQQALGQGPQFIFQYYREEENGRGNFPPRFSGLQFPNYSSELNVNALELDDSALYLCASSAGQSSYEQYFGPGTRLTVT.

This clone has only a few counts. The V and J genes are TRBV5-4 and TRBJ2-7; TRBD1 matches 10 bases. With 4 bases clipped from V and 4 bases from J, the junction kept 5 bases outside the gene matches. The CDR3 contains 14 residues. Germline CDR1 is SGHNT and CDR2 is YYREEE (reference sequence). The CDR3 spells CASSRGQGYYEQYF. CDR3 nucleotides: TGTGCCAGCAGCCGGGGACAGGGGTATTACGAGCAGTACTTC.

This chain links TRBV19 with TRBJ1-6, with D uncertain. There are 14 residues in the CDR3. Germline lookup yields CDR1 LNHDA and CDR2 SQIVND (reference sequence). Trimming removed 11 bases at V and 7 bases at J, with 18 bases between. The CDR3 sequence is CAASLTSRNSPLHF. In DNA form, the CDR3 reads TGTGCCGCCTCGTTAACGTCGAGGAATTCACCCCTCCACTTT.

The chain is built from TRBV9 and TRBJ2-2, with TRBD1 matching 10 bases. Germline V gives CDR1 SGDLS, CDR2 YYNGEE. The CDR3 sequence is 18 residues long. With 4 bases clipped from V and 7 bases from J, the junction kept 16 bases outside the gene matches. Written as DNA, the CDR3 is TGTGCCAGCAGCAAGGGTAAAGGGACAGGGGCGACGCGCGGGGAGCTGTTTTTT. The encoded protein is CASSKGKGTGATRGELFF.

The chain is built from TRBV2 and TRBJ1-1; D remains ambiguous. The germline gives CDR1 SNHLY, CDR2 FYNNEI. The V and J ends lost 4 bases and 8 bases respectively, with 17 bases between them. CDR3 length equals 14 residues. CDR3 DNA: TGTGCCAGCAGTGGGGGTAGAACACGGGAAGAAGCTTTCTTT. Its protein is CASSGGRTREEAFF. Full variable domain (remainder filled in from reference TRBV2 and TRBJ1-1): EPEVTQTPSHQVTQMGQEVILRCVPISNHLYFYWYRQILGQKVEFLVSFYNNEISEKSEIFDDQFSVERPDGSNFTLKIRSTKLEDSAMYFCASSGGRTREEAFFGQGTRLTVV.

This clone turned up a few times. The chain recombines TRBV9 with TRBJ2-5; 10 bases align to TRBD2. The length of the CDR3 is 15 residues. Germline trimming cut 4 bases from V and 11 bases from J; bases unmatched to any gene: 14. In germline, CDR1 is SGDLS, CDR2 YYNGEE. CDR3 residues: CASSSSGRDLGEQYF. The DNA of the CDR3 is TGTGCCAGCAGCTCTAGCGGGAGAGACTTGGGGGAGCAGTACTTC.

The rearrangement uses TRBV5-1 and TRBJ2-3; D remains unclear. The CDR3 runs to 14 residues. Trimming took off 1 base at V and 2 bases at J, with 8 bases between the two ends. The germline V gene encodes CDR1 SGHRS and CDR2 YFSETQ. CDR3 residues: CASSLPGATDTQYF. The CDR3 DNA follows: TGCGCCAGCAGCTTGCCCGGTGCCACAGATACGCAGTATTTT. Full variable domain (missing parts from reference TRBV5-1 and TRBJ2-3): KAGVTQTPRYLIKTRGQQVTLSCSPISGHRSVSWYQQTPGQGLQFLFEYFSETQRNKGNFPGRFSGRQFSNSRSEMNVSTLELGDSALYLCASSLPGATDTQYFGPGTRLTVL.

The chain's CDR3 is CASSPLSNQPQHF. Here the CDR3 DNA reads TGTGCCAGTAGTCCCCTGAGCAATCAGCCCCAGCATTTT. The chain employs TRBV19 and TRBJ1-5; D ambiguous. V lost 5 bases to trimming and J lost 1 base, with 6 bases between them. Germline CDR1 LNHDA, CDR2 SQIVND (reference sequence). This CDR3 is 13 amino acids long.

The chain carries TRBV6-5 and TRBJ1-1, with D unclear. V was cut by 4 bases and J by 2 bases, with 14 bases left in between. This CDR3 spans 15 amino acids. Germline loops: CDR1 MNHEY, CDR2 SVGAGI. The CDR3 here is CASSSTSGANTEAFF. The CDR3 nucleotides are TGTGCCAGCAGTTCCACCTCCGGAGCAAACACTGAAGCTTTCTTT.

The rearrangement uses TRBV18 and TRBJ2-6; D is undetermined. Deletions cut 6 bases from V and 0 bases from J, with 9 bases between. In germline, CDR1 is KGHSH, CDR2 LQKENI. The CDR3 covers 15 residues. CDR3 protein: CASSADFSGANVLTF. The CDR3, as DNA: TGTGCCAGCTCCGCAGACTTCTCTGGGGCCAACGTCCTGACTTTC.